This record looks at one T cell receptor beta chain sequence and its context. A read error is likely, as this CDR3 ends without the conserved phenylalanine or tryptophan. It is unclear where the CDR3 begins or ends on the DNA, so no DNA is shown, and the CDR3 is as TCRdb lists it. This sample stems from a study of blood T cell repertoires in COVID-19. Generated by immunoSEQ multiplex PCR, the TCRdb table keeps only in-frame clones and is missing some. The sample lists roughly 330,000 clones, around 90% seen once, with approximately 9.9% in the top ten. Per the germline V gene, CDR1 is LNHDA and CDR2 is SQIVND (reference sequence). The CDR3 length equals 13 residues, ends included.

Sample: peripheral blood. This TCR derives from a man aged 30 to 45 with COVID-19, enrolled during active disease. The chain combines TRBV19 with TRBJ1-1; TRBD1 is the table's D call, not checked against the DNA. CDR3 residues: CASSIGAAHSKSI.